Sequencing of this TCR beta chain was carried out in a study of blood T cell repertoires in COVID-19. CDR1 is SGDLS, CDR2 YYNGEE, per germline. The CDR3 is 21 residues long. Notes on this clone: One junction end does not reproduce the germline sequence, and a read error may be involved.

Assignment of participants to cohorts was predicated upon participant-reported clinical history. In the study's own analysis: Reference gene primers were amplified, and this amplification served to estimate nucleated cell counts. Clones were read by immunoSEQ multiplex PCR, and TCRdb kept only the in-frame ones, dropping some. V and J calls and clone size are those listed in that table; D and trimming were worked out from the DNA. The sample shows roughly 400,000 clones, roughly 86% of them seen only once. This sequence joins TRBV9 and TRBJ2-7; D assignment may be TRBD1 or TRBD2 (9 bases each). Source material: PBMCs or T cells enriched from blood (not recorded which). The TCR was taken from a woman aged 25 to 45 who had recovered from COVID-19. The CDR3 DNA reads as TGTGCCAGCAGCCCGACGTCCGGGACAGGGTCATCCGGGGGCGGGAGGGCCCGTATCCACTTC. Protein product: CASSPTSGTGSSGGGRARIHF.